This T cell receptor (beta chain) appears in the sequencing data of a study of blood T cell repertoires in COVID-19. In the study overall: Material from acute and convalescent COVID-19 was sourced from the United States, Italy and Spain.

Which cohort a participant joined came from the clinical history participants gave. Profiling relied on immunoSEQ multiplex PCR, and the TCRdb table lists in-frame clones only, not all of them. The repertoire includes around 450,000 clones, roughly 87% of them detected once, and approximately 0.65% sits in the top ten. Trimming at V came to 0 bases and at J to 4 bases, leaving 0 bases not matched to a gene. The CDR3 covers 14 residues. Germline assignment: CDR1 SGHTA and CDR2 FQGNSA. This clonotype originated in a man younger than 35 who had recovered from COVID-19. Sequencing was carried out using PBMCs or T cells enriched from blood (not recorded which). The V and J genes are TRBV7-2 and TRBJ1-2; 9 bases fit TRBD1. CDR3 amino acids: CASSLADRGYGYTF. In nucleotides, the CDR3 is TGTGCCAGCAGCTTAGCGGACAGGGGCTATGGCTACACCTTC.